The 15 T cell receptor beta chains presented below share a single source sample, sequenced in a study of blood T cell repertoires in COVID-19. Sequenced by immunoSEQ multiplex PCR; TCRdb stores in-frame clones only, minus some. The table shows tens of thousands of clones, with 80% to 90% occurring only once. Source material: peripheral blood. The receptor source for this set is a man in his forties with COVID-19, enrolled during active disease.

J is TRBJ2-3 and V is TRBV28; 13 bases agree with TRBD2. Looked up from germline, CDR1 is MDHEN and CDR2 is SYDVKM. With V trimmed by 5 bases and J by 4 bases, 12 bases remained unmatched. CDR3 size: 18 residues. The chain's CDR3 is CASSTPRTSGRSADTQYF. For the CDR3, the DNA is TGTGCCAGCAGTACCCCCAGGACTAGCGGGAGATCCGCAGATACGCAGTATTTT.

The gene calls are TRBV10-3 and TRBJ1-2; 7 bases match TRBD1. This CDR3 region has 13 residues. J was trimmed by 2 bases and V by 6 bases; bases with no gene match: 3. From germline, CDR1 is ENHRY and CDR2 SYGVKD. CDR3 bases: TGTGCCATCAGCGCGGGACAGAACTATGGCTACACCTTC. Protein product: CAISAGQNYGYTF.

V gene TRBV27 combines with J gene TRBJ2-7; a possible D gene is TRBD1 (5 bases). Trimming cost V 3 bases and J 5 bases, with 14 bases left between them. Germline V gives CDR1 MNHEY, CDR2 SMNVEV (reference sequence). This CDR3 is built from 14 residues. The DNA of the CDR3 is TGTGCCAGCAGTTTGATCGGCAGGGTCCACGAGCAGTACTTC. This gives the protein CASSLIGRVHEQYF.

In DNA form, the CDR3 reads TGTGCCAGCAGCCCCGAGGGACAGGGGGCCGTTGGCTACACCTTC. Amino acid sequence: CASSPEGQGAVGYTF. The chain employs TRBV7-4 and TRBJ1-2; 12 nucleotides line up with TRBD1. Germline assignment: CDR1 SGHVT and CDR2 SQSDAQ. Losses at the gene ends were 5 bases for V and 7 bases for J; bases not matched to a gene: 8. The CDR3 extends over 15 amino acids.

The chain links TRBV30 to TRBJ1-1; 10 bases are shared with TRBD1. This CDR3 has 17 residues. The ends lost 8 bases at V and 2 bases at J; junction bases unmatched: 17. Germline V gene data show CDR1 as GTSNPN and CDR2 as SVGIG (reference sequence). The CDR3 loop is CARCFAGGTGVNTEAFF. The DNA of the CDR3 is TGTGCCCGATGCTTTGCCGGAGGGACAGGGGTCAACACTGAAGCTTTCTTT.

This chain links TRBV13 with TRBJ2-3; D is perhaps TRBD1 (5 bases). V was trimmed by 6 bases and J by 7 bases, leaving 11 bases between them. The CDR3 covers 12 residues. Germline loops: CDR1 PRHDT, CDR2 FYEKMQ (reference sequence). The CDR3 region has the DNA TGTGCCAGCAGTCTACAGGATCATACGCAGTATTTT. It encodes CASSLQDHTQYF.

The CDR3 here is CASSTGLAGGETQYF. CDR3 sequence (DNA): TGTGCCAGTAGTACTGGACTAGCGGGAGGGGAGACCCAGTACTTC. The rearrangement links TRBV19 to TRBJ2-5; 15 nucleotides agree with TRBD2. Trimming took 4 bases from V and 5 from J; bases not matched to a gene: 2. This CDR3 is 15 amino acids long. Per the germline V gene, CDR1 is LNHDA and CDR2 is SQIVND (reference sequence).

The chain links TRBV5-8 to TRBJ2-5; D gene ambiguous. Per germline, CDR1 SGHTS and CDR2 YDEGEE. Trimming shortened V by 4 bases and J by 1 base, and 8 bases separated the two germline ends. The CDR3 has 13 residues. CDR3 sequence: CASSLETQETQYF. CDR3 nucleotides: TGTGCCAGCAGCCTAGAGACCCAAGAGACCCAGTACTTC.

CDR3 residues: CASSQFTSGRGTGELFF. CDR3 nucleotides: TGTGCCAGCAGCCAGTTCACTAGCGGGAGAGGAACCGGGGAGCTGTTTTTT. This rearrangement joins TRBV3-1 (or the pseudogene TRBV3-2) to TRBJ2-2, with 11 bases lining up with TRBD2. This CDR3 region has 17 residues. Germline CDR1 LGHDT, CDR2 YNNKEL (reference sequence). The trim removed 3 bases at V and 5 bases at J, leaving 8 bases unmatched.

V is TRBV7-9 and J is TRBJ2-1; 13 bases match TRBD2. There are 17 residues in the CDR3. CDR1 and CDR2 from the germline V gene are SEHNR and FQNEAQ (reference sequence). Trimming at V came to 0 bases and at J to 5 bases, leaving 4 bases not matched to a gene. The CDR3 is CASSLATGTSGDNEQFF. The DNA for the CDR3 is TGTGCCAGCAGCTTAGCCACAGGGACTAGCGGGGACAATGAGCAGTTCTTC.

This clone was recorded once. The V call is TRBV5-1, the J call TRBJ2-7; no clear D gene. CDR1 and CDR2 from the germline V gene are SGHRS and YFSETQ. The CDR3 length is 14 residues. The ends were cut back, 0 bases at V and 5 bases at J, with 12 bases in the middle. CDR3 loop: CASSLASVVDEQYF. The CDR3 nucleotides read TGCGCCAGCAGCTTGGCCAGCGTGGTCGACGAGCAGTACTTC.

As DNA, the CDR3 is TGTGCCAGCAGTTTATCAGGGGCGCCCAGGACGGGCAATGAGCAGTTCTTC. It yields the protein CASSLSGAPRTGNEQFF. The J gene is TRBJ2-1, the V gene TRBV28; tentative D call: TRBD1 (6 bases). Germline V CDR1 and CDR2: MDHEN, SYDVKM. V dropped 1 base and J dropped 6 bases, with 19 bases sitting between them. The CDR3 covers 17 residues.

Details on this clone: Its ends do not fully match the called genes, so a read error is possible. The rearrangement joins TRBV3-1 (or the pseudogene TRBV3-2) to TRBJ1-4; a possible D gene is TRBD1 (5 bases). The CDR3 spans 16 residues. Germline CDR1 is LGHDT and CDR2 is YNNKEL (reference sequence). The CDR3 region is CASTQGQGFINEKLFF. The DNA for the CDR3 is TGTGCCAGCACCCAAGGGCAGGGCTTTATTAATGAAAAACTGTTTTTT.

This chain links TRBV4-1 with TRBJ2-3, with 7 bases fitting TRBD1. CDR1 is MGHRA and CDR2 is YSYEKL in the germline V gene. The V segment lost 0 bases and the J segment 0 bases; nucleotides outside the gene matches: 6. The CDR3 has 17 amino acids. This chain's CDR3 is CASSQDPTGPSTDTQYF. CDR3 coding DNA: TGCGCCAGCAGCCAAGATCCGACAGGGCCTAGCACAGATACGCAGTATTTT.

This clone was counted a single time. The chain employs TRBV18 and TRBJ1-5, with 11 bases identical to TRBD1. This CDR3 comprises 16 residues. V lost 5 bases and J lost 4; bases outside the gene matches: 7. The germline gives CDR1 KGHSH, CDR2 LQKENI. CDR3 coding DNA: TGTGCCAGCTCAACGGGACAGGGGGTGTGGAATCAGCCCCAGCATTTT. Residues: CASSTGQGVWNQPQHF.